These T cell receptor beta chains were read from a single sample in a study of early T cells in non-severe SARS-CoV-2 infection. TCRdb re-called the 5' RACE reads through MiXCR, storing one row per CDR3 protein. Altogether tens of thousands of distinct CDR3 sequences are present, over 9.5% being singletons, with the ten largest covering over 6%. The sequences come from whole blood, collected at baseline. All receptors derive from an adult who was a healthcare worker with PCR-confirmed SARS-CoV-2 infection or an uninfected control (not recorded which). Each CDR3 is given with its conserved first and last residue. The listing skips clone size in some rows; elsewhere it reads once, few, many or a size class.

clone_size	v_call	j_call	cdr3_aa
few	TRBV6-6	TRBJ2-5	CASSRTSGGEETQYF
few	TRBV5-1	TRBJ1-3	CASSEGVLGVLTGNTIYF
-	TRBV18	TRBJ1-2	CASSPGQDFYGYTF
-	TRBV7-3	TRBJ1-2	CASSLSGQGAIGYTF
-	TRBV12-3/TRBV12-4	TRBJ1-3	CASSPPGQGSGNTIYF
many	TRBV3-1	TRBJ1-4	CASSQVGRDEKLFF
-	TRBV24-1	TRBJ1-2	CATSDSDGTYGYTF
few	TRBV6-5	TRBJ2-1	CASSQTGIYNEQFF
many	TRBV30	TRBJ1-1	CAWSVGPSNTEAFF
-	TRBV4-3	TRBJ1-2	CASSQDGGRYTF
-	TRBV13	TRBJ2-5	CASSRLAETQYF
-	TRBV11-2	TRBJ2-4	CASRPSGQGKNIQYF
many	TRBV27	TRBJ1-6	CASSPTGGDSPLHF
-	TRBV20-1	TRBJ2-5	CSARSSGGQETQYF
-	TRBV4-1	TRBJ1-5	CASSLTGDGYQPQHF
-	TRBV5-6	TRBJ2-3	CASSHLPDTQYF
few	TRBV10-3	TRBJ2-3	CAISESASSQYF